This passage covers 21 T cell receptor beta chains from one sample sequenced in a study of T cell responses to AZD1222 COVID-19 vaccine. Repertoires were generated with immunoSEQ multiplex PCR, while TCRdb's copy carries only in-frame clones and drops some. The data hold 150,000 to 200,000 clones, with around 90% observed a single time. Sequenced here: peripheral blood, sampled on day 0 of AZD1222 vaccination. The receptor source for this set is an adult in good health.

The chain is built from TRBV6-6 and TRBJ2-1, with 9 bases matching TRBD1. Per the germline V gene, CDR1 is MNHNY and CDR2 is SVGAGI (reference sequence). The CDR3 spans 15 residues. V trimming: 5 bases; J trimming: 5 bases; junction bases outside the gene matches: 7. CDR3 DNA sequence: TGTGCCAGCAGTCGTCCCGGGACAGGGAACAATGAGCAGTTCTTC. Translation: CASSRPGTGNNEQFF.

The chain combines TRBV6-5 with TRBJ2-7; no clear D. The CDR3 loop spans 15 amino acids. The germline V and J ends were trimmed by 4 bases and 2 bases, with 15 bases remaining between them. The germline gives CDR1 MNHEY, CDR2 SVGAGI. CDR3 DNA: TGTGCCAGCAGTTTCTCCAGAGGCCGCACCTACGAGCAGTACTTC. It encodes CASSFSRGRTYEQYF.

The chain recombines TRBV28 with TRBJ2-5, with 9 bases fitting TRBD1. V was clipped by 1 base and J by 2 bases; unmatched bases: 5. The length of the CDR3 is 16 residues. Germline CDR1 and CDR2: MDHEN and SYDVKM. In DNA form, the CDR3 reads TGTGCCAGCAGTTTATCGGGACAGGGCCGGCAAGAGACCCAGTACTTC. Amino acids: CASSLSGQGRQETQYF.

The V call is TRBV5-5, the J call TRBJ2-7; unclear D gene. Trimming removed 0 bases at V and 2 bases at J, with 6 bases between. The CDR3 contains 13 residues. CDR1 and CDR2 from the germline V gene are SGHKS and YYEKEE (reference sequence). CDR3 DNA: TGTGCCAGCAGCTTGGAACCTACCTACGAGCAGTACTTC. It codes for CASSLEPTYEQYF.

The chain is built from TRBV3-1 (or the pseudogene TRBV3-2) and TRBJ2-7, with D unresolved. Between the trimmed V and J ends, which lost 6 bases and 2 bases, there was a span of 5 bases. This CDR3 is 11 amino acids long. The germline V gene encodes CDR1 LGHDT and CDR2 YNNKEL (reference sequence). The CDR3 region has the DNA TGTGCCAGCAGAGGCGCCTACGAGCAGTACTTC. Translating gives CASRGAYEQYF.

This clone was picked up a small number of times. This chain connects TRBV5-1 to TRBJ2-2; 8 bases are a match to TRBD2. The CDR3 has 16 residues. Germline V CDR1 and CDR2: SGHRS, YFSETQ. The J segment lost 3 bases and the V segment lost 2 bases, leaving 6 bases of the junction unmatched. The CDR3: CASSFTAGADTGELFF. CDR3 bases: TGCGCCAGCAGCTTCACAGCGGGAGCCGACACCGGGGAGCTGTTTTTT.

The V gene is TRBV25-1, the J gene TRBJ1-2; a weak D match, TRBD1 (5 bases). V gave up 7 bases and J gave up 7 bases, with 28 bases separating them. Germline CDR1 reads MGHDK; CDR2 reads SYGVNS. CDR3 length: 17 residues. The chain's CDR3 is CASTAGGRDPGRSGYTF. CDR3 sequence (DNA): TGTGCCAGCACAGCGGGAGGCCGGGACCCAGGAAGGTCTGGCTACACCTTC.

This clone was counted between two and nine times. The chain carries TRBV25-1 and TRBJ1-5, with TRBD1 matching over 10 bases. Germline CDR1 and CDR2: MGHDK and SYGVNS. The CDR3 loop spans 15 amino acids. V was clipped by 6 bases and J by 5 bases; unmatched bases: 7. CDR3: CASSPTGTGDQPQHF. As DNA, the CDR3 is TGTGCCAGCAGCCCGACCGGGACAGGGGATCAGCCCCAGCATTTT. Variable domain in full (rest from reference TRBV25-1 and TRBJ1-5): EADIYQTPRYLVIGTGKKITLECSQTMGHDKMYWYQQDPGMELHLIHYSYGVNSTEKGDLSSESTVSRIRTEHFPLTLESARPSHTSQYLCASSPTGTGDQPQHFGDGTRLSIL.

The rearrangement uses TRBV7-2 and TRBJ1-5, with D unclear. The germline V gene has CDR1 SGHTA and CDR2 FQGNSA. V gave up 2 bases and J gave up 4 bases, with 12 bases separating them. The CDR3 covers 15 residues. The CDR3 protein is CASSLSNSENQPQHF. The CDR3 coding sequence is TGTGCCAGCAGCTTAAGTAACAGCGAGAATCAGCCCCAGCATTTT.

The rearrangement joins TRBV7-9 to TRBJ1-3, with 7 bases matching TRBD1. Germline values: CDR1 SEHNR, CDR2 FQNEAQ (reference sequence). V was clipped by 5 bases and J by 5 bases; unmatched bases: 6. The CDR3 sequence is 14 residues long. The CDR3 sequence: CASSPGQMRNTIYF. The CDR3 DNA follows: TGTGCCAGCAGCCCGGGACAGATGAGAAACACCATATATTTT. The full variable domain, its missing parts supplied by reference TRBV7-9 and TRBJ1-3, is DTGVSQNPRHKITKRGQNVTFRCDPISEHNRLYWYRQTLGQGPEFLTYFQNEAQLEKSRLLSDRFSAERPKGSFSTLEIQRTEQGDSAMYLCASSPGQMRNTIYFGEGSWLTVV.

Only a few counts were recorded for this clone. The chain's CDR3 is CAWSTTPSYGYTF. CDR3 bases: TGTGCCTGGAGTACCACCCCTAGCTATGGCTACACCTTC. The V gene is TRBV30, the J gene TRBJ1-2; D is undetermined. The V gene lost 2 bases and the J gene lost 4 bases, with 11 bases spanning the gap. This CDR3 region has 13 residues. The germline V gene has CDR1 GTSNPN and CDR2 SVGIG (reference sequence).

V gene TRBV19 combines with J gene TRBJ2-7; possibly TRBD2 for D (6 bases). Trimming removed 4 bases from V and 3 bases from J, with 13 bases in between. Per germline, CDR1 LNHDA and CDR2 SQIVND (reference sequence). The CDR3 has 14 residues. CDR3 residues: CASSRAGRGYEQYF. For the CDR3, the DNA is TGTGCCAGTAGTAGGGCCGGGAGAGGCTACGAGCAGTACTTC.

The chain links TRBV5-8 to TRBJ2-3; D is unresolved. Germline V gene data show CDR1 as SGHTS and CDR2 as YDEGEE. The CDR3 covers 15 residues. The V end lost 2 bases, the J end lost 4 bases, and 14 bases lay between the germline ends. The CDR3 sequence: CASSFESPPADTQYF. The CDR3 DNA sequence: TGTGCCAGCAGCTTTGAGTCCCCGCCGGCAGATACGCAGTATTTT.

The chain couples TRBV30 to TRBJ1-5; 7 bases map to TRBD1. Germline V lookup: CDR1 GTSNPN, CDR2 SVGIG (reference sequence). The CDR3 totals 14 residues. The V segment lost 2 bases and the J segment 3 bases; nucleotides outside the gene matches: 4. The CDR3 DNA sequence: TGTGCCTGGAGTCAGGGGACAGTCAATCAGCCCCAGCATTTT. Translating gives CAWSQGTVNQPQHF.

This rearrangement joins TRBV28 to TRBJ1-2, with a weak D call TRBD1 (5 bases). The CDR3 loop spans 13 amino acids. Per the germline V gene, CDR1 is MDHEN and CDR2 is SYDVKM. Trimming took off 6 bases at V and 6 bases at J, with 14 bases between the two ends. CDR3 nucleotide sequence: TGTGCCAGCAGCCCAGGGAGTTTTCATGGCTACACCTTC. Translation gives CASSPGSFHGYTF.

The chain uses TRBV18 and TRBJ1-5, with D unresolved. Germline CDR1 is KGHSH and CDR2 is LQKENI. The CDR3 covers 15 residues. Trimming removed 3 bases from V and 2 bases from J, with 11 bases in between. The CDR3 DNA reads TGTGCCAGCTCACCTTCTGCGAGGGGCAATCAGCCCCAGCATTTT. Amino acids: CASSPSARGNQPQHF.

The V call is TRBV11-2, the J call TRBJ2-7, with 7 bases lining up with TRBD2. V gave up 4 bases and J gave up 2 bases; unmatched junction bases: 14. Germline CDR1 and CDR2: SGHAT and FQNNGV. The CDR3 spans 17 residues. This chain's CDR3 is CASSSKRRGMGTYEQYF. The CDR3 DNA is TGTGCCAGCAGCTCTAAGAGGCGGGGGATGGGGACCTACGAGCAGTACTTC.

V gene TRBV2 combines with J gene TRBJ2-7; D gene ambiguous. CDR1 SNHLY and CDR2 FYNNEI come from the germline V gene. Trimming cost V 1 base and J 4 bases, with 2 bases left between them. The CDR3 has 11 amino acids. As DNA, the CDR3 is TGTGCCAGCAGTGAAGAATACGAGCAGTACTTC. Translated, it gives CASSEEYEQYF.

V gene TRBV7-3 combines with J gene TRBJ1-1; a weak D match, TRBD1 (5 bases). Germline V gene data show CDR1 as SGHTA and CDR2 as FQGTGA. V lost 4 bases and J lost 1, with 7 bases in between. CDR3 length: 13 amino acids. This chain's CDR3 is CASSYTGNTEAFF. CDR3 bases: TGTGCCAGCAGCTACACAGGGAACACTGAAGCTTTCTTT.

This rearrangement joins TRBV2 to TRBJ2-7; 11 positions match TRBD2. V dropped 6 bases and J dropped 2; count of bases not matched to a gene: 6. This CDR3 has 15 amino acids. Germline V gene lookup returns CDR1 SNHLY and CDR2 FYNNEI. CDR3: CASRGGTSGTYEQYF. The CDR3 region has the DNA TGTGCCAGCAGGGGCGGGACTAGCGGTACCTACGAGCAGTACTTC.

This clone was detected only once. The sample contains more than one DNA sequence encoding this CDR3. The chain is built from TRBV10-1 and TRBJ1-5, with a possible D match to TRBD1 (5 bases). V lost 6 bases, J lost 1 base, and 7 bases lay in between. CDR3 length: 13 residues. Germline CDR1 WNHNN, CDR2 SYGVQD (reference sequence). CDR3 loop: CASSRDSNQPQHF. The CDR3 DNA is TGCGCCAGCAGCCGGGACAGCAATCAGCCCCAGCATTTT.